The entry below describes one T cell receptor beta chain. Uncontrolled infection, other autoimmune disease, pregnancy or lactation led to exclusion. The CDR3 regions of TCR beta were amplified from RNA transcripts. HTBI primers were the set used in a first-round RT-PCR of the TCR CDR3. TCRdb used MiXCR to reprocess the multiplex PCR reads, holding one entry per CDR3 protein. This sample has 300,000 to 500,000 distinct CDR3 sequences, with 15% found just once. This entry is derived from a study of T cells in Graves' hyperthyroidism and ophthalmopathy. Germline V gene sequence: CDR1 MNHNY, CDR2 SVGAGI (reference sequence). The trim removed 0 bases at V and 2 bases at J, leaving 7 bases unmatched. The length of the CDR3 is 18 residues.

The TCR comes from a woman younger than 45 with Graves' hyperthyroidism. The chain carries TRBV6-6 and TRBJ2-7, with 13 bases matching TRBD2. The sample consisted of blood. The CDR3 sequence: CASSYSRVGTSGTYEQYF. CDR3 DNA: TGTGCCAGCAGTTACTCGAGGGTTGGGACTAGCGGGACCTACGAGCAGTACTTC.